Listed here is a single T cell receptor (beta chain). Its cognate antigen is unknown. How the authors handled the data: ImmunoSEQ gave junction-only sequences without quality scores, so filtering differed. Assay: immunoSEQ multiplex PCR; the TCRdb copy retains only in-frame clones and omits some. The V and J calls and clone size were taken over from that table, and D and trimming were inferred from the DNA. Here the sample spans roughly 2.4 million clones, approximately 96% being singletons. The CDR3 runs to 19 residues. The ends lost 4 bases at V and 3 bases at J; junction bases unmatched: 15. Germline CDR1 is MNHNS and CDR2 is SASEGT. This entry is derived from a study of shared clonotypes between healthy human individuals. Study observations and caveats: Limitation of the genetic and exposure-history diversity represented came from the few donors.

The source of this sequence is a man aged 18 to 30 in good health. Source material: naive CD4+ T cells sorted from blood. Sample subset: CD45RA+ positively selected. The rearrangement uses TRBV6-1 and TRBJ2-7, with 13 bases lining up with TRBD2. The CDR3 DNA is TGTGCCAGCAGTGCCACTAGCGGGAGGGCCCTCGGAGCAATCTACGAGCAGTACTTC. This translates into CASSATSGRALGAIYEQYF.